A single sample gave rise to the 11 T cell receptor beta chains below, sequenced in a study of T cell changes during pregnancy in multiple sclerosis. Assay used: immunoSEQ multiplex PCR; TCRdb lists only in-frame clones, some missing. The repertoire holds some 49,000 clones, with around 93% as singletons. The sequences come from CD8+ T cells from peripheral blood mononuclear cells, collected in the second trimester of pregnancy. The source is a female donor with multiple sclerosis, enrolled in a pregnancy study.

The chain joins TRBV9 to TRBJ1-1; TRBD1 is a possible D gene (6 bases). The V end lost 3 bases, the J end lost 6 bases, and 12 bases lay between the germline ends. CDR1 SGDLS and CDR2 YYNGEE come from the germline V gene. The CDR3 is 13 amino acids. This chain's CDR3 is CASSDREGAEAFF. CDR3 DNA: TGTGCCAGCAGCGACAGGGAAGGCGCTGAAGCTTTCTTT.

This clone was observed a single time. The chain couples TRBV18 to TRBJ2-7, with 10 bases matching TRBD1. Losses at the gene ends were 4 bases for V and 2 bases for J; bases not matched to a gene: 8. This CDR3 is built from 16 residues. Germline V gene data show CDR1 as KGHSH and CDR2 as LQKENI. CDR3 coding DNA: TGTGCCAGCTCACGCCTACCGGGACAGGGGCCCTACGAGCAGTACTTC. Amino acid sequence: CASSRLPGQGPYEQYF. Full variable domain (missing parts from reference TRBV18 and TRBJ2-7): NAGVMQNPRHLVRRRGQEARLRCSPMKGHSHVYWYRQLPEEGLKFMVYLQKENIIDESGMPKERFSAEFPKEGPSILRIQQVVRGDSAAYFCASSRLPGQGPYEQYFGPGTRLTVT.

The CDR3 DNA sequence: TGTGCCACCAGCAGGAGGACAGGGATGAACACTGAAGCTTTCTTT. Its protein product is CATSRRTGMNTEAFF. The genes are TRBV15 and TRBJ1-1; 8 bases are shared with TRBD1. This CDR3 region has 15 residues. The V and J ends lost 3 bases and 0 bases, in that order; junction bases with no gene match: 3. Germline-derived CDR1 and CDR2 are LNHNV and YYDKDF (reference sequence).

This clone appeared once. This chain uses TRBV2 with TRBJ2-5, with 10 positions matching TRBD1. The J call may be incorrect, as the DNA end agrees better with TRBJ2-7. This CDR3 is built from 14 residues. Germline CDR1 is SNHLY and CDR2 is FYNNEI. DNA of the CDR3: TGTGCCAGCAGGCAACCGGGACAGGGGCTCGAGCAGTACTTC. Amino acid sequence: CASRQPGQGLEQYF.

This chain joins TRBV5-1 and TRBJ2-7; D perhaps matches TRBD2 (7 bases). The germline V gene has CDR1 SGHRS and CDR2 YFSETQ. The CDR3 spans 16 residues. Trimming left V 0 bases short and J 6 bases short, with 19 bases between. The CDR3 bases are TGCGCCAGCAGCTTGGAACGTTCGGGGGGCAGTGGCGAGCAGTACTTC. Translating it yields CASSLERSGGSGEQYF.

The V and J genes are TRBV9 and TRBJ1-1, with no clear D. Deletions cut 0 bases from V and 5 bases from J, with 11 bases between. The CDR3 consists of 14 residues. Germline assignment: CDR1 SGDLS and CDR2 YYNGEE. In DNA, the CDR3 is TGTGCCAGCAGCGTAGTCCCCTCGGGAACTGAAGCTTTCTTT. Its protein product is CASSVVPSGTEAFF.

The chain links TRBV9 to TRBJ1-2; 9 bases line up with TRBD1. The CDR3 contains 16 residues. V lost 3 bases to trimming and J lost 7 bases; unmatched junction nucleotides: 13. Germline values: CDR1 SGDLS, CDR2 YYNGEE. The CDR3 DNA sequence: TGTGCCAGCAGCGGCGGGACAGGGCTTTCGGGGAGTGGCTACACCTTC. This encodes CASSGGTGLSGSGYTF.

This CDR3 reads CASSQPDRTVEAFF. The CDR3 DNA reads as TGTGCCAGCAGCCAACCCGACAGGACGGTTGAAGCTTTCTTT. V is TRBV11-1 and J is TRBJ1-1; tentatively, D is TRBD1 (6 bases). The CDR3 sequence is 14 residues long. The V and J ends lost 5 bases and 7 bases respectively, with 17 bases between them. Germline V gene sequence: CDR1 SGHAT, CDR2 FQDESV (reference sequence).

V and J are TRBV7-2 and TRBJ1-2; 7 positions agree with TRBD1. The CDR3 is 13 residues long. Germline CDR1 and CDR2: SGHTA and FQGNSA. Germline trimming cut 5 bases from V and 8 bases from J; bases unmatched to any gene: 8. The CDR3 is CASSLTQGNGYTF. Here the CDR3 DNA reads TGTGCCAGCAGCCTGACACAGGGGAACGGCTACACCTTC.

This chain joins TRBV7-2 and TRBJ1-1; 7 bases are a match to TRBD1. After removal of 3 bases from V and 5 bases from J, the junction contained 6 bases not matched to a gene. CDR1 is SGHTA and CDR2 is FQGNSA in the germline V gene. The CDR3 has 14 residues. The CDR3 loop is CASSFGTVGTEAFF. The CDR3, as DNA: TGTGCCAGCAGCTTCGGGACAGTAGGGACTGAAGCTTTCTTT.

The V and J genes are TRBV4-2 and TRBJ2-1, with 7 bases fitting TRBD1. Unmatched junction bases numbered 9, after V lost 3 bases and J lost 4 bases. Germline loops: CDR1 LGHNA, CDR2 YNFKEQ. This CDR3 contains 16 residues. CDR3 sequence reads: CASSHSSEGAYNEQFF. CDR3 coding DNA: TGTGCCAGCAGCCACTCTTCCGAGGGGGCTTACAATGAGCAGTTCTTC.